The 29 T cell receptor beta chains given below trace back to one sample, sequenced in a study of tumor-infiltrating lymphocytes in primary liver carcinoma. With roughly 0.5 ug total RNA as template and a constant-region primer, TCR beta cDNA was made. Libraries for TCR beta were built through three nested multiplex PCR rounds, which together made up a slightly modified ARM-PCR procedure. Two initial PCR rounds of about 11 cycles each paired TRBV1-TRBV30 forward primers with a C-beta reverse primer. TCRdb itself ran the multiplex PCR reads through MiXCR, one entry per CDR3 protein. The sample has approximately 190,000 distinct CDR3 sequences, around four fifths seen once. Both RNA and DNA were isolated together from about 21-30 mg of bulk tissue that had not been sorted. Sample: tumor tissue from primary liver carcinoma. Receptors were obtained from a man aged 35 to 55 with primary liver carcinoma and hepatitis B virus infection.

The genes are TRBV4-2 and TRBJ2-3; D is unclear. The V end was cut by 5 bases, the J end by 0 bases, with 12 bases between. CDR1 is LGHNA, CDR2 YNFKEQ, per germline. The CDR3 runs to 15 residues. The CDR3 sequence: CASSSFDGSTDTQYF. CDR3 in DNA: TGTGCCAGCAGCAGTTTTGATGGGAGCACAGATACGCAGTATTTT.

The chain uses TRBV11-3 and TRBJ2-2; D gene uncertain. CDR3 length: 15 residues. CDR1 SGHNT and CDR2 YENEEA come from the germline V gene. V was pared by 3 bases and J by 10 bases, with 18 bases between. This CDR3 is CASSLPPRGDAELFF. The CDR3 DNA follows: TGTGCCAGCAGCTTGCCCCCCAGAGGCGATGCGGAGCTGTTTTTT.

Of note for this clonotype: An end of the junction does not agree with germline; a read error may underlie this. The chain has TRBV12-3 or TRBV12-4 and TRBJ2-3; 8 bases align to TRBD1. This CDR3 comprises 14 residues. CDR3 coding DNA: TGTGCTAGCAGTTACACAGGGGGTGGGGATACGCAGTATTTT. This codes for CASSYTGGGDTQYF.

Concerning this clonotype: The junction departs from the called germline gene at one end, perhaps through a read error. The V and J genes are TRBV12-3 or TRBV12-4 and TRBJ2-2, with a tentative D call TRBD2 (6 bases). The CDR3 is 14 residues long. The CDR3 nucleotides are TGTGCAAGCAGTTACTCCGTGGACACCGGGGGGCTGTTTTTT. Encoded protein: CASSYSVDTGGLFF.

The V and J genes are TRBV6-2 or TRBV6-3 and TRBJ2-7; D might be TRBD1 (6 bases). CDR1 and CDR2 (germline): MNHEY, SVGEGT. The CDR3 runs to 14 residues. With 7 bases removed from V and 8 bases from J, the gap between germline ends came to 21 bases. CDR3 protein: CASILRDKAHKQYF. The CDR3, as DNA: TGTGCCAGCATCCTCCGGGACAAGGCCCACAAGCAGTACTTC.

The chain uses TRBV6-2 or TRBV6-3 and TRBJ2-3; possible D gene TRBD1, 6 bases. The germline gives CDR1 MNHEY, CDR2 SVGEGT. The CDR3 has 15 amino acids. The V and J ends lost 6 bases and 15 bases respectively, with 28 bases between them. CDR3 nucleotide sequence: TGTGCCAGCAGCCGATCCCAGGACAGCACAGATACGCGCTATTTT. It specifies CASSRSQDSTDTRYF.

On this clonotype itself: The junction does not match germline at one end; this may be a read error. V and J are TRBV6-5 and TRBJ2-3, with 11 bases matching TRBD2. Germline V lookup: CDR1 MNHEY, CDR2 SVGAGI. The CDR3 has 15 residues. CDR3 region: CACRVLAGVADTQYF. CDR3 DNA: TGTGCCTGCAGAGTACTAGCGGGAGTGGCAGATACGCAGTATTTT.

Turning to this clonotype: The junction and the germline gene differ at one end; a read error may be behind it. The J gene is TRBJ1-2, the V gene TRBV6-2 or TRBV6-3; D unclear. Germline CDR1 and CDR2: MNHEY and SVGEGT. This CDR3 is 14 amino acids long. Written as DNA, the CDR3 is TGTGTCAGCAGATCCGGATCAATGAACTATGGCTACACCTTC. This encodes CVSRSGSMNYGYTF.

V gene TRBV11-1 combines with J gene TRBJ2-5; TRBD2 might be the D (5 bases). The germline V gene has CDR1 SGHAT and CDR2 FQDESV (reference sequence). The CDR3 length is 12 residues. The CDR3 spells CVNSLRGKAQYF. CDR3 bases: TGTGTTAACAGCTTAAGAGGGAAGGCCCAGTACTTC. The variable domain in full, completed from reference TRBV11-1 and TRBJ2-5, reads EAEVAQSPRYKITEKSQAVAFWCDPISGHATLYWYRQILGQGPELLVQFQDESVVDDSQLPKDRFSAERLKGVDSTLKIQPAELGDSAMYLCVNSLRGKAQYFGPGTRLLVL.

About this clonotype: Germline and junction disagree at one end, which may indicate a read error. The chain joins TRBV6-5 to TRBJ2-7, with 11 bases that match TRBD1. Looked up from germline, CDR1 is MNHEY and CDR2 is SVGAGI. This CDR3 is built from 15 residues. Here the CDR3 DNA reads TGTACCAGGAGTGACGGGACAGGGGGAGGCTACGAGCAGTACTTC. Its translation is CTRSDGTGGGYEQYF.

The genes are TRBV11-2 and TRBJ2-3, with D possibly matching TRBD2 (5 bases). The V end lost 6 bases, the J end lost 2 bases, and 15 bases lay between the germline ends. Germline V gene lookup returns CDR1 SGHAT and CDR2 FQNNGV. The CDR3 has 15 residues. The CDR3 DNA reads as TGTGCCAGCAGTCCCGAGACGGGATTCACAGATACGCAGTATTTT. It yields the protein CASSPETGFTDTQYF.

This clonotype was seen only once. The CDR3 protein is CASSPSGSRPVEQYF. In nucleotides, the CDR3 is TGTGCCAGTAGCCCCTCCGGGAGCCGACCAGTCGAGCAGTACTTC. This chain joins TRBV12-3 or TRBV12-4 and TRBJ2-7; maybe TRBD2 (6 bases). V was cut by 9 bases and J by 6 bases, with 24 bases left in between. The CDR3 extends over 15 amino acids.

Of note for this clonotype: Sequence at one end of the junction differs from germline and may be a read error. The chain links TRBV6-1 to TRBJ2-5; no clear D gene. The CDR3 is 15 residues long. Germline CDR1 and CDR2: MNHNS and SASEGT. The CDR3 loop is CASNEVVGGQESQYF. CDR3 bases: TGTGCCAGCAATGAAGTGGTGGGCGGCCAAGAGTCCCAGTACTTC.

The V and J genes are TRBV29-1 and TRBJ2-3; D not certain. The last part of the DNA fits TRBJ1-5 better; the J call may be wrong. The CDR3 is 15 amino acids. Germline V CDR1 and CDR2: SQVTM, ANQGSEA. The CDR3 bases are TGCAGTGTACGGACTAGCGGCAGTTGGAAAGATACGCAGCATTTT. As protein: CSVRTSGSWKDTQHF.

About this clonotype: The missing conserved phenylalanine or tryptophan at the end of this CDR3 makes a read error likely. It is unclear where the CDR3 begins or ends on the DNA, so no DNA is shown, and the CDR3 is as TCRdb lists it. The chain joins TRBV6-2 or TRBV6-3 to TRBJ1-5; the D call TRBD1 from the table was never checked on the DNA. Germline CDR1 is MNHEY and CDR2 is SVGEGT. Counting both end residues, the CDR3 totals 17 amino acids. The CDR3 here is CASSPPAAGTSNQPQPP.

With regard to this clonotype: At one of its ends the junction is not consistent with the germline gene, which may arise from a read error. The chain employs TRBV10-3 and TRBJ2-6; D assignment may be TRBD1 or TRBD2 (6 bases each). The CDR3 runs to 18 residues. Germline lookup yields CDR1 ENHRY and CDR2 SYGVKD. The CDR3 loop reads CAISGSRGADSEANVLSF. The CDR3 bases are TGTGCCATCAGTGGTTCGAGGGGGGCAGACTCTGAGGCCAACGTCCTGAGTTTC.

Note on this clonotype: Germline is not matched at one junction end, which may reflect a read error. V and J are TRBV6-2 or TRBV6-3 and TRBJ2-7, with TRBD2 matching over 9 bases. The CDR3 contains 15 residues. In germline, CDR1 is MNHEY, CDR2 SVGEGT. CDR3 amino acids: CASSYSAGGQNEQCF. CDR3 DNA sequence: TGTGCTAGCAGTTACTCGGCGGGAGGGCAGAACGAGCAGTGCTTC.

With regard to this clonotype: The conserved phenylalanine or tryptophan normally closing the CDR3 is absent here, so this likely arose from a read error. The chain links TRBV29-1 to TRBJ1-2; D gene uncertain. Looked up from germline, CDR1 is SQVTM and CDR2 is ANQGSEA. Deletions cut 4 bases from V and 4 bases from J, with 13 bases between. This CDR3 has 13 amino acids. The CDR3 region is CSVVVWMSYGYTL. The CDR3 coding sequence is TGCAGCGTTGTGGTATGGATGAGCTATGGCTACACCTTA.

This clonotype occurred once. The CDR3 carries no conserved terminal phenylalanine or tryptophan, so it likely arises from a read error. The genes are TRBV29-1 and TRBJ2-1; D is unclear. CDR1 is SQVTM, CDR2 ANQGSEA, per germline. V gave up 7 bases and J gave up 9 bases, with 22 bases separating them. The CDR3 runs 14 residues. The CDR3 coding sequence is TGCAGCGCCCATAAGACCAGAGGCGGCGGTGAGCAGTTCTCC. This sequence encodes CSAHKTRGGGEQFS.

With respect to this clonotype: The junction and the germline gene differ at one end; a read error may be behind it. CDR3 sequence reads: CASRPTSTRTDAQYF. CDR3 DNA: TGCGCCAGCAGGCCGACTAGCACTAGGACAGATGCGCAGTATTTT. This chain uses TRBV10-2 with TRBJ2-3, with a possible D match to TRBD2 (7 bases). The CDR3 contains 15 residues. Germline V CDR1 and CDR2: WSHSY, SAAADI.

With respect to this clonotype: A read error may produce the germline difference seen at one junction end. The rearrangement joins TRBV11-1 to TRBJ2-1; D is tentatively TRBD1 or TRBD2 (5 bases each). The CDR3 consists of 15 residues. CDR1 and CDR2 from the germline V gene are SGHAT and FQDESV (reference sequence). The CDR3 protein is CASSFQGELDNEQFF. In nucleotides, the CDR3 is TGTGCCAGCAGCTTCCAGGGAGAGCTGGACAATGAGCAATTCTTC.

This clonotype is a singleton in its sample. No conserved phenylalanine or tryptophan ends this CDR3, so it is likely a read error. The chain links TRBV28 to TRBJ2-1, with TRBD2 identical over 9 bases. V lost 10 bases to trimming and J lost 0 bases; unmatched junction nucleotides: 7. Germline values: CDR1 MDHEN, CDR2 SYDVKM. The CDR3 length is 15 residues. The chain's CDR3 is CANRNSGSSYNEQFL. DNA for the CDR3: TGTGCCAACAGAAATAGCGGGAGCTCCTACAATGAGCAGTTCTTG.

This clonotype has a single count. An end of the junction does not agree with germline; a read error may underlie this. The V call is TRBV29-1, the J call TRBJ1-5; D is undetermined. Germline CDR1 is SQVTM and CDR2 is ANQGSEA. CDR3 length: 13 residues. CDR3 nucleotides: TGCCGCGTTGTGAGAAGTGTTAATCAGCCCCAGCATTTT. It encodes CRVVRSVNQPQHF.

In this sample, this clonotype turned up once. Without the conserved terminal phenylalanine or tryptophan, this CDR3 likely stems from a read error. V is TRBV29-1 and J is TRBJ2-3, with D possibly being TRBD2 (6 bases). Germline CDR1 SQVTM, CDR2 ANQGSEA. CDR3 length: 12 residues. The CDR3 region has the DNA TGCCGCGTCATGTTGGGGGGAGATACGCAGTATATT. This codes for CRVMLGGDTQYI.

About this clonotype: Because the CDR3's place on the DNA is in doubt, the DNA is left out and the CDR3 is given as listed by TCRdb. The V gene is TRBV6-2 or TRBV6-3, the J gene TRBJ1-2. The length of the CDR3 is 14 amino acids, counting both ends. Per the germline V gene, CDR1 is MNHEY and CDR2 is SVGEGT. CDR3 protein: CVSSSGPINYGCTF.

This chain links TRBV6-1 with TRBJ1-4, with a possible D match to TRBD1 (6 bases). V was pared by 5 bases and J by 7 bases, with 14 bases between. The CDR3 runs 14 residues. The germline gives CDR1 MNHNS, CDR2 SASEGT. The CDR3 reads CASSKDRKSEKLFF. Written as DNA, the CDR3 is TGTGCCAGCAGTAAAGACAGGAAGAGTGAAAAACTGTTTTTT.

As concerns this clonotype: An end of the junction differs from the germline gene, which may be a read error. The chain carries TRBV7-9 and TRBJ1-6; weak D call: TRBD1 (5 bases). Germline V lookup: CDR1 SEHNR, CDR2 FQNEAQ (reference sequence). The CDR3 is 15 amino acids. CDR3 bases: TGTGCCAACAGCTTAGATCCGGGGGTGAGTTCACCCCTTCACTTT. Protein product: CANSLDPGVSSPLHF.

This clonotype occurred once. CDR3 region: CASNPATDTQYF. The CDR3, as DNA: TGCGCCAGCAACCCGGCCACAGATACGCAGTATTTT. The gene calls are TRBV4-3 and TRBJ2-3; the D is unclear. The CDR3 loop spans 12 amino acids. Trimming pared 7 bases from V and 2 bases from J, leaving 7 bases between. Germline CDR1 LGHNA, CDR2 YSLEER.

For this clonotype: The junction shows a germline mismatch at one end, possibly a read error. The chain has TRBV29-1 and TRBJ2-1; D gene unclear. The CDR3 loop spans 13 amino acids. Germline V CDR1 and CDR2: SQVTM, ANQGSEA. The CDR3 coding sequence is TGCAGCGTTCTGATATCGCCCGGGCATGAGCAATTCTTC. This encodes CSVLISPGHEQFF.